This T cell receptor beta chain was identified in a study of blood T cell repertoires in COVID-19 (dated by TCRdb to 2018 to 2021). The study in broad terms: Collaborator samples came from the United States, Italy and Spain and covered acute and convalescent phases of COVID-19. The repertoires were released in a freely available public database intended as a resource for research on the immune response to SARS-CoV-2. HLA class I and class II types, where available, came from metadata supplied by the sample provider rather than from assay-based typing. The material from the prospective study consisted of cDNA or gDNA derived from T cells, B-cell-depleted T cells, or PBMCs. A de-identified subject ID, COVID-19 status, age in years and sex were almost always included in the sample metadata. The samples were drawn from the first 160 participants of the ongoing ImmuneRACE study and from 1,200 or so subjects provided by 6 global collaborators. Subjects who had been exposed to COVID-19, were actively infected with it, or had recovered from it provided the deeply sampled blood TCRbeta repertoires that made up the dataset. Summary of the overall study and its limitations: The amount of clinical and demographic metadata varied by source and participant and was provided uncurated.

Whole blood was collected in K2EDTA tubes by collaborating institutions according to the institutions' own protocols. For TCRbeta analysis, collaborator samples were shipped as frozen whole blood, as isolated PBMCs, or as DNA extracted from either sample type. TCRbeta CDR3 regions were amplified from genomic DNA by means of the immunoSEQ Assay, a bias-controlled multiplex PCR. Turning to the authors' computational methods: Within the assay, amplification of reference gene primers was used to estimate how many nucleated cells each sample contained. To quantify the absolute abundance of each unique TCRbeta CDR3 rearrangement, sequence reads were collapsed and filtered. For each sample, productive Simpson clonality was calculated as the square root of Simpson's diversity index across productive rearrangements. TCRdb re-hosts the immuneACCESS table, in-frame sequences only. Its copies lack some clones; in the studies checked, an unresolved V gene accounts for under half of them, and the cause for the rest is not known. V and J calls and clone size are as listed in that table; D and trimming were resolved from the DNA. Across this sample there are some 340,000 clones, with approximately 82% seen only once. The top ten clones comprise approximately 3% of the sample.

Per the germline V gene, MNHEY is the CDR1 and SVGAGI is the CDR2. The CDR3, cysteine through phenylalanine, is 14 amino acids long. Of all the DNA, just the CDR3 is kept, 42 bases in frame from base 1. After removal of 8 bases from V and 6 bases from J, the junction retains 8 bases not matched to a gene. This clone occurred a few times. Which antigen it targets is not known. Base qualities are missing; no much larger clone stands one base away. This chain joins TRBV6-5 to TRBJ2-1; TRBD2 aligns with 9 central bases. Sequencing was carried out using peripheral blood. This receptor was identified in a man aged 30 to 39 with active or convalescent COVID-19. Here the CDR3 is given as CASVGLAKANEQFF. The sequenced DNA is TGTGCCAGCGTGGGACTAGCAAAAGCCAATGAGCAGTTCTTC.